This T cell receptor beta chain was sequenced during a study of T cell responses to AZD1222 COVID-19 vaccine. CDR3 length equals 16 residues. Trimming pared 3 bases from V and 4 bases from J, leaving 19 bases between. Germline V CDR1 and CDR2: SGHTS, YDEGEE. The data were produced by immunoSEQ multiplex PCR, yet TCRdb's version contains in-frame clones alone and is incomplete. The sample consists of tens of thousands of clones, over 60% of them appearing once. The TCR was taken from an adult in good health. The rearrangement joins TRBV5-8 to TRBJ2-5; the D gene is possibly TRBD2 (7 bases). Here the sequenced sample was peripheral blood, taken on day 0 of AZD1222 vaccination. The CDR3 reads CASSSGGGLQGETQYF. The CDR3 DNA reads TGTGCCAGCAGCTCCGGAGGGGGACTACAGGGAGAGACCCAGTACTTC.